These T cell receptor beta chains were read from a single sample in a study of blood T cell repertoires in COVID-19. Here immunoSEQ multiplex PCR was the method, and the copy in TCRdb shows in-frame clones only, minus some. The sample consists of about 97,000 clones, 70% to 85% of them appearing once. The sample comprised peripheral blood. The source is a man aged 55 to 70 with active or convalescent COVID-19. CDR3s leave out the opening cysteine and the closing phenylalanine or tryptophan.

v_call cdr3_aa
TRBV4-2 ASSQAQGGDGYT
TRBV7-2 ASSLATGTSGSSRYNEQF
TRBV7-2 ASSFNAGGEAF
TRBV27 ASSFEGLGEQF
TRBV2 ASSETGVGEAF
TRBV19 ASSMWRGGYNEQF
TRBV19 ASSPGLHNEQF
TRBV27 ASSKSSGGRNTGELF
TRBV30 AWGLVGYT
TRBV19 ASSIAGRGLLSSTDTQY
TRBV6-5 ASSYESLGGNTEAF
TRBV5-1 ASSPGQGGETQY
TRBV4-2 ASSQDPGGKKYGYT
TRBV5-6 ASSLLDPIPRGYT
TRBV5-1 ASSPTGFAEQY
TRBV24-1 ATSDPGGAETQY
TRBV6-4 ASRPGGPMDEQF
TRBV4-2 ASSPGQPDNSPLH
TRBV4-1 ASSQSPAAERSTDTQY
TRBV11-3 ASSITGLSGYT
TRBV29-1 SVEEYYDRGAINYGYT
TRBV19 ASSITNRGGNQPQH
TRBV4-2 ASSTGTSVGNEQF
TRBV28 ASSSPVDRKN
TRBV19 ASSIRGLAVQETQY
TRBV28 ASSSSGPTLGQNEQF